These 30 T cell receptor beta chains originate from one sample sequenced in a study of T-cell memory formation after mild COVID-19. Via MiXCR, TCRdb re-called the 5' RACE reads, giving one row per CDR3 protein. There are fewer than 250,000 distinct CDR3 sequences in the sample; 15% to 17% occur only once, and under 2.5% lies in the top ten. The sample consisted of PBMCs or a T cell subset sorted from them (not recorded which). The receptors were sampled from an adult woman who had mild COVID-19 (a few samples of this study predate the infection). Cell type and time point are not known.

The DNA of the CDR3 is TGCGCCAGCAGTTTTAGCGGGGGGGGATCTAATGAGCAGTTCTTC. It codes for CASSFSGGGSNEQFF. The chain recombines TRBV5-1 with TRBJ2-1; 11 nucleotides agree with TRBD2. Germline CDR1 reads SGHRS; CDR2 reads YFSETQ. There are 15 residues in the CDR3. With 5 bases clipped from V and 7 bases from J, the junction kept 8 bases outside the gene matches. Together with reference TRBV5-1 and TRBJ2-1, the CDR3 gives the full variable domain: KAGVTQTPRYLIKTRGQQVTLSCSPISGHRSVSWYQQTPGQGLQFLFEYFSETQRNKGNFPGRFSGRQFSNSRSEMNVSTLELGDSALYLCASSFSGGGSNEQFFGPGTRLTVL.

Ten or more counts support this clonotype. The chain combines TRBV2 with TRBJ1-1; D is unclear. Germline-derived CDR1 and CDR2 are SNHLY and FYNNEI. The V and J ends lost 9 bases and 0 bases respectively, with 14 bases between them. The CDR3 consists of 14 residues. CDR3 residues: CASRRADMNTEAFF. The CDR3 DNA follows: TGTGCCAGTCGACGTGCTGACATGAACACTGAAGCTTTCTTT.

This clonotype was seen a few times. The CDR3 DNA reads as TGTGCCAGCAGTTACGATATCCCCGGGACTAGCGGGAGTGTGTCCTACGAGCAGTACTTC. Amino acids: CASSYDIPGTSGSVSYEQYF. The gene calls are TRBV6-5 and TRBJ2-7; 14 nucleotides agree with TRBD2. V lost 2 bases to trimming and J lost 1 base; unmatched junction nucleotides: 13. The CDR3 totals 20 residues. Germline CDR1 is MNHEY and CDR2 is SVGAGI.

This clonotype came up a few times. The chain uses TRBV7-2 and TRBJ1-1; unclear D gene. Germline V gene data show CDR1 as SGHTA and CDR2 as FQGNSA. This CDR3 has 16 amino acids. The V and J ends lost 2 bases and 8 bases respectively, with 21 bases between them. The CDR3 nucleotides are TGTGCCAGCAGCTTAAACCCCTTATCTCCTGGCGGGGAAGCTTTCTTT. Translating it yields CASSLNPLSPGGEAFF.

This clonotype was seen more than once but under ten times. The CDR3 sequence: CASSPGVAGDPSYEQYF. The CDR3 DNA reads as TGTGCCAGCAGTCCAGGGGTGGCGGGCGATCCCTCCTACGAGCAGTACTTC. The chain carries TRBV12-3 or TRBV12-4 and TRBJ2-7; D perhaps matches TRBD1 (6 bases). Trimming cost V 5 bases and J 0 bases, with 20 bases left between them. The CDR3 covers 17 residues.

In its sample, this clonotype was seen a few times. The J gene is TRBJ1-2, the V gene TRBV7-9; 11 bases match TRBD1. Per germline, CDR1 SEHNR and CDR2 FQNEAQ (reference sequence). This CDR3 contains 13 residues. After removal of 6 bases from V and 13 bases from J, the junction contained 10 bases not matched to a gene. The CDR3 protein is CASRAGTGGPGTF. In nucleotides, the CDR3 is TGTGCCAGCAGAGCCGGGACAGGGGGACCGGGCACCTTC.

The gene calls are TRBV5-1 and TRBJ2-7; the match to TRBD1 covers 10 bases. In germline, CDR1 is SGHRS, CDR2 YFSETQ. CDR3 length equals 16 residues. After removal of 6 bases from V and 0 bases from J, the junction contained 9 bases not matched to a gene. The CDR3 nucleotides read TGCGCCAGCACCTGGTATAGACAGGGGGCCTCCTACGAGCAGTACTTC. Its translation: CASTWYRQGASYEQYF.

The V gene is TRBV5-5, the J gene TRBJ1-4; possible D gene TRBD1, 6 bases. Germline values: CDR1 SGHKS, CDR2 YYEKEE (reference sequence). The CDR3 is 18 residues long. V dropped 4 bases and J dropped 5 bases, with 24 bases sitting between them. DNA for the CDR3: TGTGCCAGCAGCCGGGAAGATTACAGGGTTTGGACGAATGAAAAACTGTTTTTT. Translation: CASSREDYRVWTNEKLFF.

There are a few counts of this clonotype. The chain recombines TRBV24-1 with TRBJ2-5; 7 bases are a match to TRBD1. V lost 4 bases and J lost 5; bases outside the gene matches: 6. Germline CDR1 and CDR2: KGHDR and SFDVKD. The CDR3 is 14 residues long. CDR3 DNA sequence: TGTGCCACCAGTGAGTCCAGGGGGTCGGAGACCCAGTACTTC. Translating gives CATSESRGSETQYF.

This rearrangement joins TRBV12-3 or TRBV12-4 to TRBJ1-5, with no clear D. Trimming took 0 bases from V and 3 from J, leaving 3 bases between them. This CDR3 has 13 amino acids. The chain's CDR3 is CASSLATNQPQHF. The CDR3 DNA sequence: TGTGCCAGCAGTTTAGCCACCAATCAGCCCCAGCATTTT.

This clonotype was detected a few times. The rearrangement joins TRBV7-2 to TRBJ2-5; possible D gene TRBD2, 6 bases. The length of the CDR3 is 13 residues. V lost 3 bases and J lost 5, with 10 bases in between. Germline V lookup: CDR1 SGHTA, CDR2 FQGNSA. CDR3 sequence: CASSFGGLETQYF. CDR3 nucleotide sequence: TGTGCCAGCAGCTTCGGGGGTTTGGAGACCCAGTACTTC.

This clonotype was observed a few times. The rearrangement links TRBV29-1 to TRBJ2-1; 9 positions agree with TRBD2. Per germline, CDR1 SQVTM and CDR2 ANQGSEA. The CDR3 extends over 15 amino acids. CDR3 DNA: TGCAGTGATTTTAGCGGGAGTAAGACCTACAATGAGCAGTTCTTC. It yields the protein CSDFSGSKTYNEQFF.

This clonotype was seen more than once but under ten times. The V call is TRBV4-2, the J call TRBJ2-5; TRBD2 matches 8 bases. After removal of 1 base from V and 0 bases from J, the junction contained 1 base not matched to a gene. CDR1 is LGHNA, CDR2 YNFKEQ, per germline. The CDR3 totals 15 residues. The CDR3, as DNA: TGTGCCAGCAGCCAAGCGGGGGGGCACCAAGAGACCCAGTACTTC. This gives the protein CASSQAGGHQETQYF.

Only a few counts were recorded for this clonotype. This chain links TRBV15 with TRBJ2-5; the D call may be TRBD1 or TRBD2 (5 bases each). V was pared by 3 bases and J by 5 bases, with 13 bases between. The germline V gene encodes CDR1 LNHNV and CDR2 YYDKDF (reference sequence). CDR3 length equals 14 residues. Here the CDR3 reads CATSSRDPRETQYF. The DNA for the CDR3 is TGTGCCACCAGCAGTCGGGACCCCAGGGAGACCCAGTACTTC. The full variable domain, with the rest looked up from reference TRBV15 and TRBJ2-5, is DAMVIQNPRYQVTQFGKPVTLSCSQTLNHNVMYWYQQKSSQAPKLLFHYYDKDFNNEADTPDNFQSRRPNTSFCFLDIRSPGLGDTAMYLCATSSRDPRETQYFGPGTRLLVL.

J is TRBJ1-2 and V is TRBV12-3 or TRBV12-4; D call uncertain. This CDR3 has 14 residues. V was pared by 5 bases and J by 5 bases, with 15 bases between. The CDR3 here is CASSPGRRRYGYTF. CDR3 coding DNA: TGTGCCAGCAGTCCGGGGAGGAGGAGATATGGCTACACCTTC.

This clonotype was found many times. This chain joins TRBV20-1 and TRBJ1-3; maybe TRBD1 (5 bases). V was shortened by 6 bases and J by 4 bases, with 13 bases between the two germline ends. Germline V lookup: CDR1 DFQATT, CDR2 SNEGSKA (reference sequence). This CDR3 spans 13 amino acids. In DNA, the CDR3 is TGCAGTGCGGGAGGGACCGTAGGAAACACCATATATTTT. Amino acids: CSAGGTVGNTIYF.

This clonotype appeared many times. This rearrangement joins TRBV7-8 to TRBJ2-3, with D uncertain. This CDR3 region has 14 residues. Germline loops: CDR1 SGHVS, CDR2 FQNEAQ. V lost 2 bases and J lost 2, with 8 bases in between. CDR3: CASSLIASTDTQYF. The CDR3 region has the DNA TGTGCCAGCAGCTTAATAGCTTCCACAGATACGCAGTATTTT.

J is TRBJ1-1 and V is TRBV3-1, with 9 bases lining up with TRBD1. The CDR3 is 14 amino acids. The germline V gene encodes CDR1 LGHDT and CDR2 YNNKEL (reference sequence). With 5 bases clipped from V and 4 bases from J, the junction kept 5 bases outside the gene matches. CDR3 in amino acids: CASSEQGALTEAFF. CDR3 nucleotide sequence: TGTGCCAGCAGCGAACAGGGGGCCCTCACTGAAGCTTTCTTT.

V is TRBV6-5 and J is TRBJ1-6; 8 bases align to TRBD1. Germline assignment: CDR1 MNHEY and CDR2 SVGAGI. The CDR3 has 16 residues. V lost 7 bases and J lost 7; bases outside the gene matches: 12. CDR3: CASIARGTGPNSPLHF. As DNA, the CDR3 is TGTGCCAGCATAGCCCGGGGGACAGGACCCAATTCACCCCTCCACTTT.

The CDR3 region has the DNA TGTGCCAGCTCAGCCGAGGGTCGGGGAGAAGCTTTCTTT. Its protein product is CASSAEGRGEAFF. V usage is TRBV18 and J usage is TRBJ1-1; no definite D call. Trimming removed 5 bases at V and 8 bases at J, with 15 bases between. CDR1 is KGHSH, CDR2 LQKENI, per germline. This CDR3 is built from 13 residues. The full variable domain, in which reference TRBV18 and TRBJ1-1 provide the parts outside the CDR3, is NAGVMQNPRHLVRRRGQEARLRCSPMKGHSHVYWYRQLPEEGLKFMVYLQKENIIDESGMPKERFSAEFPKEGPSILRIQQVVRGDSAAYFCASSAEGRGEAFFGQGTRLTVV.

The chain joins TRBV30 to TRBJ2-7; D may be TRBD1 (6 bases). The CDR3 length is 11 residues. Germline-derived CDR1 and CDR2 are GTSNPN and SVGIG (reference sequence). Trimming shortened V by 3 bases and J by 4 bases, and 7 bases separated the two germline ends. The CDR3 DNA sequence: TGTGCCTGGAGCGGACAGTACGAGCAGTACTTC. Translating it yields CAWSGQYEQYF.

The chain employs TRBV5-1 and TRBJ2-7; 13 positions match TRBD2. Germline V gene sequence: CDR1 SGHRS, CDR2 YFSETQ. Trimming at V came to 4 bases and at J to 5 bases, leaving 3 bases not matched to a gene. This CDR3 comprises 14 residues. CDR3 residues: CASSRTSGSDEQYF. DNA for the CDR3: TGCGCCAGCAGCCGGACTAGCGGGAGTGACGAGCAGTACTTC.

The rearrangement joins TRBV12-3 or TRBV12-4 to TRBJ1-5, with D uncertain. V was cut by 9 bases and J by 9 bases, with 15 bases left in between. The CDR3 consists of 12 residues. This CDR3 reads CASNTLSAPQHF. The CDR3 nucleotides are TGTGCCAGTAACACCTTGTCCGCGCCCCAGCATTTT.

The chain is built from TRBV4-3 and TRBJ2-7, with 9 positions matching TRBD1. The CDR3 is 15 amino acids. The germline CDR1 and CDR2 sequences are LGHNA and YSLEER. The ends lost 1 base at V and 5 bases at J; junction bases unmatched: 6. The CDR3 sequence is CASSQVRTGVDEQYF. CDR3 DNA sequence: TGCGCCAGCAGCCAAGTCAGGACAGGGGTCGACGAGCAGTACTTC.

The gene calls are TRBV20-1 and TRBJ1-6; the D is unclear. CDR3 length equals 16 residues. Germline CDR1 and CDR2: DFQATT and SNEGSKA (reference sequence). Trimming stripped 8 bases from V and 0 bases from J, with 17 bases between. This chain's CDR3 is CSHEPPSSSYNSPLHF. DNA for the CDR3: TGCAGTCATGAGCCCCCTTCAAGCTCCTATAATTCACCCCTCCACTTT.

The sample holds a few counts of this clonotype. In DNA, the CDR3 is TGTGCCAGCAGCCAACAGTTCGAAAAACTGTTTTTT. Residues: CASSQQFEKLFF. The chain joins TRBV14 to TRBJ1-4; D ambiguous. The CDR3 consists of 12 residues. Germline V gene data show CDR1 as SGHDN and CDR2 as FVKESK. V lost 2 bases and J lost 8, with 6 bases in between.

This chain joins TRBV5-1 and TRBJ2-1, with a weak D call TRBD2 (7 bases). There are 16 residues in the CDR3. The V gene's germline CDR1 is SGHRS and CDR2 YFSETQ. Trimming pared 0 bases from V and 4 bases from J, leaving 14 bases between. The CDR3 DNA is TGCGCCAGCAGCTTGGTTGGCGGGGGCCCGTACAATGAGCAGTTCTTC. Amino acids: CASSLVGGGPYNEQFF.

This clonotype has just a few counts. The chain links TRBV5-1 to TRBJ1-6, with D perhaps TRBD1 (5 bases). V gave up 4 bases and J gave up 9 bases, with 17 bases separating them. CDR3 length equals 15 residues. Germline CDR1 SGHRS, CDR2 YFSETQ. The CDR3 protein is CASSLGTPQPSPLHF. The CDR3 bases are TGCGCCAGCAGCCTAGGGACGCCTCAGCCTTCACCCCTCCACTTT.

This clonotype was counted only a few times. The chain combines TRBV5-1 with TRBJ2-7; D remains unclear. Trimming shortened V by 1 base and J by 5 bases, and 16 bases separated the two germline ends. Germline V gene sequence: CDR1 SGHRS, CDR2 YFSETQ. The CDR3 totals 15 residues. The CDR3 nucleotides are TGCGCCAGCAGCTTGAGTTCAGAAAGGAAACACGAGCAGTACTTC. Residues: CASSLSSERKHEQYF.

In its sample, this clonotype was seen many times. This rearrangement joins TRBV5-6 to TRBJ2-1; D uncertain. The CDR3 covers 12 residues. Germline V lookup: CDR1 SGHDT, CDR2 YYEEEE. V was clipped by 4 bases and J by 9 bases, with 11 bases between them. In DNA, the CDR3 is TGTGCCAGCAGCCTGAGCAGAGGTGAGCAGTTCTTC. This gives the protein CASSLSRGEQFF.